This paragraph reports one T cell receptor (beta chain). The target of this receptor is not known. Nothing much larger sits one base from this clone, and base qualities are not available. Library preparation employed the immunoSEQ multiplex PCR assay. TCRdb stores this immuneACCESS table with in-frame sequences only. Part of the clones is absent; in the studies checked, under half of the shortfall reflects unresolved V genes, and no reason is known for the rest. Recorded for this sample are some 54,000 clones; just under 95% of them occurred a single time. The ten largest clonotypes hold 4% to 4.5% of the sample. The sample belongs to a study of technical replicates of blood from a handful of donors (dated by TCRdb to the late 2010s). The CDR3 covers 13 residues, taking in both the cysteine and the phenylalanine. Here the CDR3 DNA is all that survives: 39 bases in frame from base 1.

The sequenced sample consisted of PBMCs. Rearrangement joined TRBV21-1 to TRBJ2-5; the DNA was not compared with TRBD1, the D call given in the table. TRBV21-1 is assigned pseudogene status. This clonotype was obtained from a human donor in good health. Some clones in this sample may be carry-over from other donors' samples. For the CDR3, the sequence is CASGDRELETQYF. The sequenced DNA: TGTGCCAGCGGTGACAGGGAACTCGAGACCCAGTACTTC.